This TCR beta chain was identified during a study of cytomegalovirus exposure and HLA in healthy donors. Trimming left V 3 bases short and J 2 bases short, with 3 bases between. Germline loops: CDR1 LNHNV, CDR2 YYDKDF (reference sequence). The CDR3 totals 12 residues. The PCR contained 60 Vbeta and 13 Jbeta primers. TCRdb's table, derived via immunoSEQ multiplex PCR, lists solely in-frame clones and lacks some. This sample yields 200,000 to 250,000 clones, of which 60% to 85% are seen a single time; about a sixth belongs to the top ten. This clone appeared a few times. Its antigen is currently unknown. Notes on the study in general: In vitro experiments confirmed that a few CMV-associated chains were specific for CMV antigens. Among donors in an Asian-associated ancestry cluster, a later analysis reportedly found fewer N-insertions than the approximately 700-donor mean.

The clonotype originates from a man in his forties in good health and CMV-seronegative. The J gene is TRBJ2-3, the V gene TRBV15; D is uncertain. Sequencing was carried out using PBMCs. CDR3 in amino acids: CATSRATDTQYF. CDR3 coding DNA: TGTGCCACCAGCAGGGCCACAGATACGCAGTATTTT.